Sequencing of this T cell receptor (beta chain) was carried out in a study of OX40 agonist ivuxolimab in advanced cancers. This table comes from immunoSEQ multiplex PCR, and its TCRdb copy is limited to in-frame clones, with some not included. This table holds some 37,000 clones, approximately 90% found once. With autoimmune disease history or systemic immunosuppression, patients were excluded. Comments on this clone: Its cognate antigen is unknown.

Study-level points and caveats: Clones of CD4+ and CD8+ blood T cells grew by week 6 at doses of 0.1 to 3.0 mg/kg.

V gave up 5 bases and J gave up 2 bases, with 13 bases separating them. Germline assignment: CDR1 SGHKS and CDR2 YYEKEE (reference sequence). The length of the CDR3 is 14 residues. This chain joins TRBV5-5 and TRBJ1-1, with TRBD1 as a possible D gene (6 bases). The sample consisted of CD4+ or CD8+ T cells sorted from blood, taken in a trial of the OX40 agonist ivuxolimab. This clonotype originated in an adult with an advanced solid tumor such as melanoma, head and neck, liver or kidney cancer. This CDR3 is CASRYRVVNTEAFF. The DNA for the CDR3 is TGTGCCAGCAGATACAGGGTTGTAAACACTGAAGCTTTCTTT.